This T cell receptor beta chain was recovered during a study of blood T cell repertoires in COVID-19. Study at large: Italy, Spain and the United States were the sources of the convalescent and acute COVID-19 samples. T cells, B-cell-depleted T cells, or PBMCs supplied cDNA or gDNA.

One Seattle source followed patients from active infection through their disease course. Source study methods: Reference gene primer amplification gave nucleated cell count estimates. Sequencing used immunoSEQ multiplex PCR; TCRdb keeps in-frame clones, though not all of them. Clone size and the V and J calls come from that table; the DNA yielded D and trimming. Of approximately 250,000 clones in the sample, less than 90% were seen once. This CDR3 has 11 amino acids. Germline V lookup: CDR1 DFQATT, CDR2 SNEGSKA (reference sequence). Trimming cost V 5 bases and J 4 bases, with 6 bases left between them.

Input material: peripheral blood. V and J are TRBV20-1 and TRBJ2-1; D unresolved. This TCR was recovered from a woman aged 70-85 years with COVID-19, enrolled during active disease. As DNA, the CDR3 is TGCAGTGCTCCTACGTACAATGAGCAGTTCTTC. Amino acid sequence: CSAPTYNEQFF.